This is a list of T cell receptor beta chains from one sample in a study of T cell responses to AZD1222 COVID-19 vaccine. The data were produced by immunoSEQ multiplex PCR, yet TCRdb's version contains in-frame clones alone and is incomplete. The sample contains 100,000 to 150,000 clones, around 84% of which appear only once. This specimen consisted of peripheral blood, obtained 28 days after the second AZD1222 dose. These receptors were obtained from an adult who received the AZD1222 COVID-19 vaccine. The CDR3 runs from the conserved cysteine through the conserved F or W. D genes are given only for firm matches. A row's size may be missing; if present it is once, few, many or a size class.

size,J,D,V,DNA,CDR3
.,TRBJ1-1,TRBD1,TRBV5-1,TGCGCCAGCAGCTCACTGACAGGGCTGCGCACTGAAGCTTTCTTT,CASSSLTGLRTEAFF
.,TRBJ1-6,.,TRBV12-3/TRBV12-4,TGTGCCAGCAGTTTAGACCAGGATTCACCCCTCCACTTT,CASSLDQDSPLHF
.,TRBJ2-7,TRBD1,TRBV11-2,TGTGCCAGCAGCCTCTGGGACAGGGACCGATACTACGAGCAGTACTTC,CASSLWDRDRYYEQYF
once,TRBJ2-5,TRBD2,TRBV4-1,TGCGCCAGCAGCCAGGAACCGGGACTAGCGGGAGAAGAGACCCAGTACTTC,CASSQEPGLAGEETQYF
.,TRBJ1-4,.,TRBV21-1,TGTGCCAGCAGCAGGTCCCCCCCAGCAGGGGTGGATGAAAAACTGTTTTTT,CASSRSPPAGVDEKLFF
.,TRBJ1-2,.,TRBV15,TGTGCCACCAGCAGAGAACCAGGGCTCTCGGGTGGCTACACCTTC,CATSREPGLSGGYTF
.,TRBJ2-6,.,TRBV28,TGTGCCAGCAGTTTAAGGAGGGTCGCTAGTTTTGGGGCCAACGTCCTGACTTTC,CASSLRRVASFGANVLTF
medium-sized,TRBJ2-7,.,TRBV29-1,TGCAGCGTTGACGCAGAAAGCTCCTACGAGCAGTACTTC,CSVDAESSYEQYF
.,TRBJ2-6,.,TRBV7-6,TGTGCCAGCAGCCCTCAAACGCGGGCGGGTGGTGGTGGGGCCAACGTCCTGACTTTC,CASSPQTRAGGGGANVLTF
.,TRBJ1-1,.,TRBV12-3/TRBV12-4,TGTGCCAGCAGCCAGGGAAGCACTGAAGCTTTCTTT,CASSQGSTEAFF
.,TRBJ1-2,.,TRBV3-1/TRBV3-2,TGTGCCAGCAGCCAAGCCCACAGGGTTAACTATGGCTACACCTTC,CASSQAHRVNYGYTF
.,TRBJ1-1,.,TRBV15,TGTGCCACCAGCAGAGATGTGGCAGGAAACACTGAAGCTTTCTTT,CATSRDVAGNTEAFF
.,TRBJ1-5,.,TRBV5-6,TGTGCCAGCAGCTTGACAGCAGGGGTCAATCAGCCCCAGCATTTT,CASSLTAGVNQPQHF
.,TRBJ2-3,.,TRBV7-9,TGTGCCAGCAGCTTGGGGGGTTTCAGCACAGATACGCAGTATTTT,CASSLGGFSTDTQYF
.,TRBJ2-2,.,TRBV18,TGTGCCAGCTCAGCTTTGGAGGGCGCGAACACCGGGGAGCTGTTTTTT,CASSALEGANTGELFF
.,TRBJ2-1,TRBD2,TRBV11-2,TGTGCCAGCAGCTTATTACCGCAGAGCGGGGAAGGCAATGAGCAGTTCTTC,CASSLLPQSGEGNEQFF
.,TRBJ2-2,TRBD2,TRBV18,TGTGCCAGCTCATCACTAGCGGGAGTTACGAACACCGGGGAGCTGTTTTTT,CASSSLAGVTNTGELFF
.,TRBJ2-3,.,TRBV7-2,TGTGCCAGCAGCCCCCAACCCTCTACGCAGTATTTT,CASSPQPSTQYF
.,TRBJ2-5,TRBD1,TRBV4-3,TGCGCCAGCAGCCAATCCAAGGCTGGGGACAGGGGCGAGGAGGAGACCCAGTACTTC,CASSQSKAGDRGEEETQYF
.,TRBJ2-3,.,TRBV5-6,TGTGCCAGCAGCCTCGGACAGCCCGTTCCGTATTTT,CASSLGQPVPYF
.,TRBJ1-2,.,TRBV13,TGTGCCAGCAGTTCGAGTGGCAGGCCAAGGTTC,CASSSSGRPRF
.,TRBJ1-4,.,TRBV28,TGTGCCAGCAGCCCTCCCCAGGTGAATAATGAAAAACTGTTTTTT,CASSPPQVNNEKLFF
few,TRBJ1-6,TRBD1,TRBV5-1,TGCGCCAGCAGTAGAGCCGGGACAGCCGATAATTCACCCCTCCACTTT,CASSRAGTADNSPLHF
.,TRBJ1-4,TRBD1,TRBV6-5,TGTGCCAGCGGTTCATTCGGACAGGTCGGGGAAAAACTGTTTTTT,CASGSFGQVGEKLFF
.,TRBJ2-5,TRBD1,TRBV5-1,TGCGCCAGCAGCTCCTGGGACAGGGCCGATCAAGAGACCCAGTACTTC,CASSSWDRADQETQYF
.,TRBJ2-7,.,TRBV10-3,TGTGCCATCAGCCATACAGGGAACGAGCAGTACTTC,CAISHTGNEQYF
.,TRBJ2-7,.,TRBV21-1,TGTGCCAGCAGCACGTGTAGGGGGTGGTACGAGCAGTACTTC,CASSTCRGWYEQYF
few,TRBJ1-2,.,TRBV5-5,TGTGCCAGCAGCTTGGGATCGAGCTATGGCTACACCTTC,CASSLGSSYGYTF
.,TRBJ1-4,.,TRBV3-1/TRBV3-2,TGTGCCAGCAGCCCAACACGTGCAACTAATGAAAAACTGTTTTTT,CASSPTRATNEKLFF
.,TRBJ1-3,TRBD1,TRBV7-2,TGTGCCAGCAGCTCCCAGGGGGCCAATGGAAACACCATATATTTT,CASSSQGANGNTIYF
.,TRBJ1-2,.,TRBV5-1,TGCGCCAGCAGCTTGGTATTGGATGATGGCTACACCTTC,CASSLVLDDGYTF
once,TRBJ1-2,TRBD1,TRBV19,TGTGCCAGTAGTCCCCGGACAGGGGGCAACTATGGCTACACCTTC,CASSPRTGGNYGYTF
.,TRBJ2-2,.,TRBV11-1,TGTGCCAGCAGACTCGACAGCGCGAACACCGGGGAGCTGTTTTTT,CASRLDSANTGELFF
.,TRBJ2-1,.,TRBV5-1,TGCGCCAGCAGGAGGACAAGTATTAACAATGAGCAGTTCTTC,CASRRTSINNEQFF
.,TRBJ1-2,TRBD1,TRBV6-4,TGTGCCAGCAGTGAGGACAGGGCTTCGGGTGGCTACACCTTC,CASSEDRASGGYTF
.,TRBJ1-2,.,TRBV6-5,TGTGCCAGCACCAAGACAGGACTTAACAACTATGGCTACACCTTC,CASTKTGLNNYGYTF